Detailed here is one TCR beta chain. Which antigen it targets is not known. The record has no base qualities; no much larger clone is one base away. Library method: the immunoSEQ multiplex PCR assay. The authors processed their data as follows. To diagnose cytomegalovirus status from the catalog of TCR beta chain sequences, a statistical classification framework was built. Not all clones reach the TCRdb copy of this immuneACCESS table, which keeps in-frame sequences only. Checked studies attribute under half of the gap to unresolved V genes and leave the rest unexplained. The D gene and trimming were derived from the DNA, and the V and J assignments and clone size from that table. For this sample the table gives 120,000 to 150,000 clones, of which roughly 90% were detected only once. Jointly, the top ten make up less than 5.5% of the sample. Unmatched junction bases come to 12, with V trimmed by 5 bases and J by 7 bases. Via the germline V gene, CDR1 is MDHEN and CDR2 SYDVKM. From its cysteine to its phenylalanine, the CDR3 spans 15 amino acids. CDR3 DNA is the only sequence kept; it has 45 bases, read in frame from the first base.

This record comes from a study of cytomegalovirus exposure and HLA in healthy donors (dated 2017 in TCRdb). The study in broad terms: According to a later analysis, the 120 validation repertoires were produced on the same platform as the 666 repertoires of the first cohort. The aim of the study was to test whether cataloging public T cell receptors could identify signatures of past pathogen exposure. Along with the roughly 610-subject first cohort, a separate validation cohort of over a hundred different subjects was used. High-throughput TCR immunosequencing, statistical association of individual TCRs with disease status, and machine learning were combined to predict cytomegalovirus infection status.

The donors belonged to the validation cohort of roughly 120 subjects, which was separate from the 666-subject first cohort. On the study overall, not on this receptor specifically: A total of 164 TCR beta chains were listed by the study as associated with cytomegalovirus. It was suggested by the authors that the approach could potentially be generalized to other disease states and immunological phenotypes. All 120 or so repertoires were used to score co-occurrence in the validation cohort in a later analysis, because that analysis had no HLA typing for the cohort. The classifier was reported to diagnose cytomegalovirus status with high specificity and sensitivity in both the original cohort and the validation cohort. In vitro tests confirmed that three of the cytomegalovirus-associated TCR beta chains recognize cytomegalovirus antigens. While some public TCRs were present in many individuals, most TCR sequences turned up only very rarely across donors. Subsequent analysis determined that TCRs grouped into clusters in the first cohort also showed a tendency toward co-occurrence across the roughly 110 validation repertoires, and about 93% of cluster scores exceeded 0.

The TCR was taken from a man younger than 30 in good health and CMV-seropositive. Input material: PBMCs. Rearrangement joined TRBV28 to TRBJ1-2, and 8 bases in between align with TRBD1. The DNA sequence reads TGTGCCAGCAGTCCCAGAGGACAGGGTATACCTGGCTACACCTTC. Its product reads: CASSPRGQGIPGYTF.